This TCR beta chain stems from a study of T-cell memory formation after mild COVID-19. Study-wide points: Pre-infection memory harbored some responding clones, suggesting cross-reactive memory joined. Clones contracting day 15 to 85 were balanced CD4/CD8; later expanders leaned CD4+.

After 5'RACE with constant-segment primers, TCR alpha and TCR beta cDNA libraries carrying sample barcodes and UMIs were obtained. TCRdb reanalysed the 5' RACE reads using MiXCR and keeps one entry per CDR3 protein. The sample contains about 400,000 distinct CDR3 sequences, less than 25% of which appear only once. As concerns this clonotype: Its specificity is not known.

The clonotype comes from an adult woman who had mild COVID-19 (a few samples of this study predate the infection). Cell type and time point are not known. The material sequenced was PBMCs or a T cell subset sorted from them (not recorded which).

The CDR3 sequence: CASSSQTGVASETQYF. The CDR3 DNA sequence: TGTGCCAGCAGCTCCCAGACAGGGGTGGCTTCGGAGACCCAGTACTTC. The V and J genes are TRBV7-9 and TRBJ2-5, with 8 positions matching TRBD1. Germline trimming cut 4 bases from V and 5 bases from J; bases unmatched to any gene: 12. Looked up from germline, CDR1 is SEHNR and CDR2 is FQNEAQ (reference sequence). This CDR3 comprises 16 residues.